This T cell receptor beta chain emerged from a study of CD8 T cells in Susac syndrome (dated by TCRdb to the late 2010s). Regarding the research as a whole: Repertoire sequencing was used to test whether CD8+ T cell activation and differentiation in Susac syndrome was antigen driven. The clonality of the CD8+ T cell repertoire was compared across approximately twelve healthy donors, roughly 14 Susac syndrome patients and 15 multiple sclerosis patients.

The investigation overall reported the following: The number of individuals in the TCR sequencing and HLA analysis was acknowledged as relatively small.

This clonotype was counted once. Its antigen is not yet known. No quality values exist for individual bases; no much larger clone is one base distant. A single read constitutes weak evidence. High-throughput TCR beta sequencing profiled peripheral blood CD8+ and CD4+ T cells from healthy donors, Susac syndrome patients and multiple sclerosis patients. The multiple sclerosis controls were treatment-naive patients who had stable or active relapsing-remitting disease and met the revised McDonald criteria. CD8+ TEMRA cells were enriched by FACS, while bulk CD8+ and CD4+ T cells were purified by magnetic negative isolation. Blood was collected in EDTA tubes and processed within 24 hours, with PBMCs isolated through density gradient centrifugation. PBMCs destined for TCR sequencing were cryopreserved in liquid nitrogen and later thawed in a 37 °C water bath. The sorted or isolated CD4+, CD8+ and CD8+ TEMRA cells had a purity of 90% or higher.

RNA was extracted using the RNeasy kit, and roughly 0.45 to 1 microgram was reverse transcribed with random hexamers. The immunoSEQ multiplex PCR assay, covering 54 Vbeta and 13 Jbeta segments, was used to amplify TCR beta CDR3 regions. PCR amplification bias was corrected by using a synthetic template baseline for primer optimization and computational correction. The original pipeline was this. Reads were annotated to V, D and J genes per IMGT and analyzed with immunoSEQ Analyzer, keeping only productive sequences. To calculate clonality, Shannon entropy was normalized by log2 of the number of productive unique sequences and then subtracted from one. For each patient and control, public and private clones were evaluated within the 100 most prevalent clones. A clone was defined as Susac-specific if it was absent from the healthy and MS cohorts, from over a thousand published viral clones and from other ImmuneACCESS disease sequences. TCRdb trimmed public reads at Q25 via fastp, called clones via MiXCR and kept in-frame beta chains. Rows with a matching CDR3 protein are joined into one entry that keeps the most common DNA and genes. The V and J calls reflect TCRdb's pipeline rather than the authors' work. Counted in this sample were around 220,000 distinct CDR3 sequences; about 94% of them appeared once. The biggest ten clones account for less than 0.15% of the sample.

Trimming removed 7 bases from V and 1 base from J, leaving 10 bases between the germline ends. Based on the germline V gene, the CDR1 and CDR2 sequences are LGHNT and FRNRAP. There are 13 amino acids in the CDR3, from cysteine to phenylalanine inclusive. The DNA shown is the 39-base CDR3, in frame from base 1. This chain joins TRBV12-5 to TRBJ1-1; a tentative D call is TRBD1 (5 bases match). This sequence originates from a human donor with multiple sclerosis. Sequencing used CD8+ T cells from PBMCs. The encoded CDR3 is CASAATGNTEAFF. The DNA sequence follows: TGTGCTAGTGCCGCCACAGGGAACACTGAAGCTTTCTTT.